This T cell receptor (beta chain) was identified during a study of spatial heterogeneity in lung cancer. The germline V gene has CDR1 DFQATT and CDR2 SNEGSKA (reference sequence). J lost 3 bases, V lost 8 bases, and 9 bases had no gene match. CDR3 length: 15 amino acids. This clonotype was counted many times. Time point specified: blood at routine non-recurrence follow-up after resection. Whole RNA was taken from tumor, nontumor lung or frozen PBMC; it was then sequenced unsorted. Each CDR3 protein gets one entry after TCRdb re-called the 5' RACE reads with MiXCR. This table has 43,000 or so distinct CDR3 sequences, roughly 10% appearing once.

This receptor was obtained from a male donor with early-stage non-small cell lung cancer. Sample: PBMCs, taken at follow-up. The chain carries TRBV20-1 and TRBJ2-2, with 10 bases that match TRBD1. CDR3 loop: CSTPGQGRHTGELFF. For the CDR3, the DNA is TGCAGTACCCCGGGACAGGGGAGGCACACCGGGGAGCTGTTTTTT.